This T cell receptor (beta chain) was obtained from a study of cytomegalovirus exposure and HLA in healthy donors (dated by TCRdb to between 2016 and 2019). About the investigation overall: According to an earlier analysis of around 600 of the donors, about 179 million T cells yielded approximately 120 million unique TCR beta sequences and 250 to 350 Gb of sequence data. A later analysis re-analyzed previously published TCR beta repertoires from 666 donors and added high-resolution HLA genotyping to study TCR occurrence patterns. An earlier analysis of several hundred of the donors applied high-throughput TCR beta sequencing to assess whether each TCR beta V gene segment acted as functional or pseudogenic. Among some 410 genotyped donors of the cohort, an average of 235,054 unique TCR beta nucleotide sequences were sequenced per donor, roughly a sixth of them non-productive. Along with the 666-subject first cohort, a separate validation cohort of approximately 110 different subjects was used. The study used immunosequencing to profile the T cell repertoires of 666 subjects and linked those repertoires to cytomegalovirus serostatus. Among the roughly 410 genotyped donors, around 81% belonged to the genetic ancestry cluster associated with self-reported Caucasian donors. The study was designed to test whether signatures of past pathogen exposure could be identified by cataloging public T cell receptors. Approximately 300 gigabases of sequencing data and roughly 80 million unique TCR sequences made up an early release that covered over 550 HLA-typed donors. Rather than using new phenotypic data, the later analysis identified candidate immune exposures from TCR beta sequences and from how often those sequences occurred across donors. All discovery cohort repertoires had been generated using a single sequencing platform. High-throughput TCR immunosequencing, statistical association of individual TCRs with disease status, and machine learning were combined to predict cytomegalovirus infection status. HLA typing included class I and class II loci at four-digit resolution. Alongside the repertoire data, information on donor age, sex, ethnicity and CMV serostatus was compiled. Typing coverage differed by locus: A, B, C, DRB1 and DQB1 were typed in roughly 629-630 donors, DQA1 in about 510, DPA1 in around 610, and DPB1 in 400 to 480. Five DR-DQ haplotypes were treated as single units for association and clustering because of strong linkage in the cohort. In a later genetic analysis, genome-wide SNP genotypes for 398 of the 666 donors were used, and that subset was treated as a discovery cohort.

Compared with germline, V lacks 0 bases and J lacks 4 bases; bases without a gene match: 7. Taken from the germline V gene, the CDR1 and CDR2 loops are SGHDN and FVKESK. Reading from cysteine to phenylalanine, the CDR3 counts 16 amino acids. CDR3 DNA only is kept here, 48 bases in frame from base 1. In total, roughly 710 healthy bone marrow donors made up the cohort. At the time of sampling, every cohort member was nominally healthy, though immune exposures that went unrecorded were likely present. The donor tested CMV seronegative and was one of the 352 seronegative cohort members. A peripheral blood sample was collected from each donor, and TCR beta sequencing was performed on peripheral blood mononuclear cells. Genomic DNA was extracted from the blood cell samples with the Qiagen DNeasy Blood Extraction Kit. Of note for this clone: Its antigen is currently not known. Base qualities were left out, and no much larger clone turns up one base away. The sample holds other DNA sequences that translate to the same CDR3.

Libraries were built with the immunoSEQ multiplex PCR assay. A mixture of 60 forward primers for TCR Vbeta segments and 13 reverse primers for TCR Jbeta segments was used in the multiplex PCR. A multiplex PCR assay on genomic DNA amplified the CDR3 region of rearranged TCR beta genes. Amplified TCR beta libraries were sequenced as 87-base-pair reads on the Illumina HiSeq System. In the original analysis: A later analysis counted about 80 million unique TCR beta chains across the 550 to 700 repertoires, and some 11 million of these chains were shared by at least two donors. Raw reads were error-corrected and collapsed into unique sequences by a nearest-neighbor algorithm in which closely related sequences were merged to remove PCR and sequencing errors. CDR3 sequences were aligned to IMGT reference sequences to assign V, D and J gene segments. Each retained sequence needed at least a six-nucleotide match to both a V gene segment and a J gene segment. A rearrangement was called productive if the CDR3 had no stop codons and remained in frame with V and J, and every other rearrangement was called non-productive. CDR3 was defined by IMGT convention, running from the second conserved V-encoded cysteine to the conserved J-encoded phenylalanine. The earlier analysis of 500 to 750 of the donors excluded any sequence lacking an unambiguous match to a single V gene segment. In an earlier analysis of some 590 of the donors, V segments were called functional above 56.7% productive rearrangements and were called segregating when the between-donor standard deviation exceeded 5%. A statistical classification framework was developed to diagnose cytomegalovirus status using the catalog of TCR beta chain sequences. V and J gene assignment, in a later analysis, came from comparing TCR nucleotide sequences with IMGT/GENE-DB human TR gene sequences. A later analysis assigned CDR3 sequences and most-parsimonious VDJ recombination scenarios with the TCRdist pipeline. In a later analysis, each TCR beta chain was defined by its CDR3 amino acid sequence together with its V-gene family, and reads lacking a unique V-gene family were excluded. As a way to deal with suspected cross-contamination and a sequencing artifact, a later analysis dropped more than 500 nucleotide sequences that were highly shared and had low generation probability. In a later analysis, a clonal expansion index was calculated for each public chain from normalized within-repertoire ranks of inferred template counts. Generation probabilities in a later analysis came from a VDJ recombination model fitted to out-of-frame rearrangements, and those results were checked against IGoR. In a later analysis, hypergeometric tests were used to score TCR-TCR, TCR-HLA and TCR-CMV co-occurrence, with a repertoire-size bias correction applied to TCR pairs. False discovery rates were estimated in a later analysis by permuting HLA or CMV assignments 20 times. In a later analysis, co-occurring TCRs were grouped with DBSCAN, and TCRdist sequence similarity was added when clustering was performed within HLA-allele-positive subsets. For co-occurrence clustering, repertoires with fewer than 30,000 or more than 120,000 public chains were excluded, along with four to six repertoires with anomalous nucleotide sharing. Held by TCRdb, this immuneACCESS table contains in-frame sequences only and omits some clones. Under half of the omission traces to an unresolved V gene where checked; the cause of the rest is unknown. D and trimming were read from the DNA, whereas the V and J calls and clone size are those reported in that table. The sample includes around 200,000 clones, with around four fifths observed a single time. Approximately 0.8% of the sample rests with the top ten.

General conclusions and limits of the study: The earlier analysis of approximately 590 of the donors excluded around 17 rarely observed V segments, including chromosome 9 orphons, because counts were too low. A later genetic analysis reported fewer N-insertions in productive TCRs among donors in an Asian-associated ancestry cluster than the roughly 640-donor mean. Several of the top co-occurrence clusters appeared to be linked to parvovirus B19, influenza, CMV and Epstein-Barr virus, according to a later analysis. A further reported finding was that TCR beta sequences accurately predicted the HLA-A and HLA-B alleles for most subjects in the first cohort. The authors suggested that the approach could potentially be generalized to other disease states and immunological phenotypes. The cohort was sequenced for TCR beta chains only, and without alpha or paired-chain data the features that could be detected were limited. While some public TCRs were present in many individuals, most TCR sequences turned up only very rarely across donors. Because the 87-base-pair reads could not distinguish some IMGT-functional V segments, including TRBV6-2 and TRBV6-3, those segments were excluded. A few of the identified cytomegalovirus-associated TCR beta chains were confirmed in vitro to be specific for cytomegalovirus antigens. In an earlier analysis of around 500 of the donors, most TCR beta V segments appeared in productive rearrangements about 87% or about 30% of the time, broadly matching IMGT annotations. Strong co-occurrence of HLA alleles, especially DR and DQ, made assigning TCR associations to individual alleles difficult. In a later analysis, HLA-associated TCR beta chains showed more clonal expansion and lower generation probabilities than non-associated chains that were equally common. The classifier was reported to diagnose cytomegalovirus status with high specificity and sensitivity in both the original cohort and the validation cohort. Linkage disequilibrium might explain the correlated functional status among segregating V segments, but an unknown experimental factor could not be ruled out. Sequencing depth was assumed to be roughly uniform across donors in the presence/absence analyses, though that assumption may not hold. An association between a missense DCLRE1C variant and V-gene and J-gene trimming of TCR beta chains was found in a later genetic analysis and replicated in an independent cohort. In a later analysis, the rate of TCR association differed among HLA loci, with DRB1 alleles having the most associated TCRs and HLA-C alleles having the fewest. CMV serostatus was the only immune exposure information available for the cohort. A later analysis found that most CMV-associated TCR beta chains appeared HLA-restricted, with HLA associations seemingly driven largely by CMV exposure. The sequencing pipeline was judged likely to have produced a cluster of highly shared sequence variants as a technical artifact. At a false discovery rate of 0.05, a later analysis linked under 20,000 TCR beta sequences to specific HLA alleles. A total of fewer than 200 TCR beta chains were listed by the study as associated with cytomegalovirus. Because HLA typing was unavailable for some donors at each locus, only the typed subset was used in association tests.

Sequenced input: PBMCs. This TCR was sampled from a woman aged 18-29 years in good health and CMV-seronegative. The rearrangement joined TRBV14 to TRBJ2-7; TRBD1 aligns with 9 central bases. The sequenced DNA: TGTGCCAGCAGCCAAGAATCCCGGACAGGGGTTTACGAGCAGTACTTC. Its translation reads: CASSQESRTGVYEQYF.